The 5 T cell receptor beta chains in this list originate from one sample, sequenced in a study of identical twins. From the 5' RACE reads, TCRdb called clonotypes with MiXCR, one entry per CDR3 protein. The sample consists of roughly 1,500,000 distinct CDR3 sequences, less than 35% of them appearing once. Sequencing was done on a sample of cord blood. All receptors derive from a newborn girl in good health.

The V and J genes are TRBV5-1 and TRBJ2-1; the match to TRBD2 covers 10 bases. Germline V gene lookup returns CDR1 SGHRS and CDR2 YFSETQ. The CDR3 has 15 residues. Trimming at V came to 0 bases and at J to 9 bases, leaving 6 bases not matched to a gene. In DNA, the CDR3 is TGCGCCAGCAGCTTGGCTTGGACTAGCGGAGGTGAGCAGTTCTTC. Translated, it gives CASSLAWTSGGEQFF.

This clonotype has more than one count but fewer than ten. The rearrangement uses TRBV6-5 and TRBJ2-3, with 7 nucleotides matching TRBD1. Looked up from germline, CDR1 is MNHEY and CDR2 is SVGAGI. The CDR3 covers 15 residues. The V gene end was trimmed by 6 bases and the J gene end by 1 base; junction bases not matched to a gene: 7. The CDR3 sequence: CASSQQGLGTDTQYF. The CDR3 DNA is TGTGCCAGCAGCCAACAGGGGCTAGGCACAGATACGCAGTATTTT.

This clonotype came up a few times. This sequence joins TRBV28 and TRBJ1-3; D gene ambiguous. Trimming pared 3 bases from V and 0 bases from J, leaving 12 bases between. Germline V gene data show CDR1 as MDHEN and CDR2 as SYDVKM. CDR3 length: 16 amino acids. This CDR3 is CASSFEVSFSGNTIYF. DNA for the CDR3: TGTGCCAGCAGTTTTGAGGTGTCCTTCTCTGGAAACACCATATATTTT.

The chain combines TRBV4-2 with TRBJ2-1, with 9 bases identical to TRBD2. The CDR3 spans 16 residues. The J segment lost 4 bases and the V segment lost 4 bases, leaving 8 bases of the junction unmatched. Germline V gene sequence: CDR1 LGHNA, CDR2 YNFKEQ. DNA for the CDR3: TGTGCCAGCAGCCCGACTAGCGGAGGGGGGTACAATGAGCAGTTCTTC. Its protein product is CASSPTSGGGYNEQFF.

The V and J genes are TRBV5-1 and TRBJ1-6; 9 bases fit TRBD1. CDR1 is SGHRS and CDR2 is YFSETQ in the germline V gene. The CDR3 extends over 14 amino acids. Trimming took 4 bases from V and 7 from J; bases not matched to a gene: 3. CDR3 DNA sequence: TGCGCCAGCAGCGGGGACAGGGAGAATTCACCCCTCCACTTT. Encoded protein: CASSGDRENSPLHF.